The text below deals with one TCR beta chain. Sequencing was performed with immunoSEQ multiplex PCR; in TCRdb, only in-frame clones are kept and a portion is missing. The sample has almost 90,000 clones, around 86% seen once. The entry originates in a study of control samples from healthy donors and cancer patients. Germline trimming cut 2 bases from V and 2 bases from J; bases unmatched to any gene: 12. CDR1 and CDR2 from the germline V gene are SGDLS and YYNGEE. The CDR3 length is 18 residues. The sequenced sample consisted of blood. This receptor was obtained from a man younger than 40 in good health. The rearrangement links TRBV9 to TRBJ2-1, with 8 positions matching TRBD1. CDR3 loop: CASSVGAGGQTAYNEQFF. The DNA of the CDR3 is TGTGCCAGCAGCGTCGGGGCAGGGGGCCAGACGGCCTACAATGAGCAGTTCTTC.